This is a list of T cell receptor beta chains from one sample in a study of cytomegalovirus exposure and HLA in healthy donors. Sequenced by immunoSEQ multiplex PCR; TCRdb stores in-frame clones only, minus some. The sample carries over 95,000 clones, 67% recorded once. The source material was PBMCs. These receptors all stem from a man between 18 and 35 years old in good health and CMV-seropositive. Both conserved end residues are part of each CDR3. Each record gives: D gene, J gene, clone size, V gene, CDR3 DNA, CDR3 protein. D genes are given only for firm matches. Not all rows give a size; the values are once, few, many and, for expanded clones, a class.

>TRBD1|TRBJ1-4|few|TRBV5-1
TGCGCCAGCAGCTCGGGACGACAGGGCGGATATGAAAAACTGTTTTTT
CASSSGRQGGYEKLFF
>NA|TRBJ1-6|NA|TRBV5-1
TGCGCCAGCAGCTTGGCCCAGGCCCAACCCCTCCACTTT
CASSLAQAQPLHF
>NA|TRBJ2-4|NA|TRBV6-5
TGTGCCAGCAGTTACTCGAAATGGCTAGCCAAAAACATTCAGTACTTC
CASSYSKWLAKNIQYF
>NA|TRBJ1-5|NA|TRBV19
TGTGCCACTCACGATGCCCGGACAGTTCATCAGCCCCAGCATTTT
CATHDARTVHQPQHF
>TRBD2|TRBJ2-3|NA|TRBV6-6
TGTGCCAGCAGCCCGGAGGGTAGCGGGGTCACAGATACGCAGTATTTT
CASSPEGSGVTDTQYF
>TRBD2|TRBJ2-1|NA|TRBV28
TGTGCCAGCAGTTTAATAGCGGGGGGACGGAATGAGCAGTTCTTC
CASSLIAGGRNEQFF
>NA|TRBJ2-7|NA|TRBV4-1
TGCGCCAGCAGCCAATTTATCGTCTACAGTCTTACCTACGAGCAGTACTTC
CASSQFIVYSLTYEQYF
>TRBD2|TRBJ2-5|NA|TRBV15
TGTGCCACCAGCCGCTCCCCTAGCGGGGAGGCGTGGGAGACCCAGTACTTC
CATSRSPSGEAWETQYF
>NA|TRBJ2-7|NA|TRBV4-1
TGCGCCAGCAGCCCGACTGTCGAACAGTACTTC
CASSPTVEQYF
>NA|TRBJ2-5|NA|TRBV25-1
TGTGCCAGCAGTGAATCGGGGGTAGAGACCCAGTACTTC
CASSESGVETQYF
>TRBD2|TRBJ2-3|NA|TRBV6-4
TGTGCCAGCAGTGATGGAACTAGCGGCACAGATACGCAGTATTTT
CASSDGTSGTDTQYF
>NA|TRBJ2-3|NA|TRBV7-2
TGTGCCAGCAGCTCTTACACAGATACGCAGTATTTT
CASSSYTDTQYF
>NA|TRBJ1-2|medium-sized|TRBV9
TGTGCCAGCAGCGTAGAGAGTGGGGACCGCAGGGGAGGCTACACCTTC
CASSVESGDRRGGYTF
>NA|TRBJ1-4|NA|TRBV5-1
TGCGCCAGCAGCTTGGCTGAGACAGCTAATGAAAAACTGTTTTTT
CASSLAETANEKLFF
>NA|TRBJ2-3|NA|TRBV5-6
TGTGCCAGCAGCTGGGCCCTGAGGGCAGATACGCAGTATTTT
CASSWALRADTQYF
>TRBD2|TRBJ2-3|NA|TRBV5-4
TGTGCCAGCAGCTTAGGGACTAGCGGTCTCACAGATACGCAGTATTTT
CASSLGTSGLTDTQYF
>NA|TRBJ2-7|NA|TRBV7-9
TGTGCCAGCAGCCGACCCGGACAGTCCGGGGAATACGAGCAGTACTTC
CASSRPGQSGEYEQYF
>NA|TRBJ2-7|once|TRBV7-2
TGTGCCAGCAGCTCCCCTCCTTTCTACGAGCAGTACTTC
CASSSPPFYEQYF
>NA|TRBJ2-1|once|TRBV15
TGTGCCACCAGCAGAGCTGCAGTTTACAATGAGCAGTTCTTC
CATSRAAVYNEQFF
>NA|TRBJ2-1|NA|TRBV11-3
TGTGCCAGCAGCTTAGATTCGTATCGTGAGTTCTTC
CASSLDSYREFF
>NA|TRBJ2-6|NA|TRBV5-1
TGCGCCAGCAGCTTGGCCTCCGGGGCTGGGGCCAACGTCCTGACTTTC
CASSLASGAGANVLTF
>TRBD1|TRBJ1-2|NA|TRBV10-3
TGTGCCATCAGCGATGGACAGGCGGTGAGTGGCTACACCTTC
CAISDGQAVSGYTF
>TRBD1|TRBJ1-6|NA|TRBV2
TGTGCCAGCAGCAGACAGGGACCGGCGAATTCACCCCTCCACTTT
CASSRQGPANSPLHF
>NA|TRBJ1-5|NA|TRBV5-1
TGCGCCAGCAGCTTGGCCGGCTTAGGGGTGGTTGATCAGCCCCAGCATTTT
CASSLAGLGVVDQPQHF
>NA|TRBJ2-1|NA|TRBV6-1
TGTGCCAGCAGGGTAGAGCCGACAGAATACAATGAGCAGTTCTTC
CASRVEPTEYNEQFF
>TRBD2|TRBJ2-1|NA|TRBV7-6
TGTGCCAGCAGCTTACGCGGGGGGGCCTACAATGAGCAGTTCTTC
CASSLRGGAYNEQFF
>NA|TRBJ2-6|NA|TRBV5-6
TGTGCCAGCAGCAAACGGGGCTCTGGGGCCAACGTCCTGACTTTC
CASSKRGSGANVLTF
>NA|TRBJ2-1|NA|TRBV7-9
TGTGCCAGCAGCGGGGGGGCATGGAATGAGCAGTTCTTC
CASSGGAWNEQFF
>TRBD1|TRBJ2-4|NA|TRBV29-1
TGCAGCGTTGGTTCAGGGGGACACAGTCTAGCCAAAAACATTCAGTACTTC
CSVGSGGHSLAKNIQYF
>NA|TRBJ2-1|NA|TRBV7-2
TGTGCCAGCAGCTTGGGGGCAGTCTCCTACAATGAGCAGTTCTTC
CASSLGAVSYNEQFF
>NA|TRBJ1-5|few|TRBV28
TGTGCCAGCAGTTGGAACCTCCCGGGACAGCCCCAGCATTTT
CASSWNLPGQPQHF
>TRBD1|TRBJ2-2|NA|TRBV5-1
TGCGCCAGCAGCCCGACAGGGGCGGCCGGGGAGCTGTTTTTT
CASSPTGAAGELFF
>NA|TRBJ2-3|NA|TRBV30
TGTGCCTGGAGCCTACAGAGCACAGATACGCAGTATTTT
CAWSLQSTDTQYF
>NA|TRBJ1-5|NA|TRBV15
TGTGCCACCGTGGGCCCGGGATACAATCAGCCCCAGCATTTT
CATVGPGYNQPQHF
>TRBD1|TRBJ2-1|NA|TRBV7-9
TGTGCCAGCAGCTTAATCTTAACACAGGGGAGCAATGAGCAGTTCTTC
CASSLILTQGSNEQFF
>NA|TRBJ2-2|few|TRBV6-5
TGTGCCAGCATTGGGAGCCGAAACACCGGGGAGCTGTTTTTT
CASIGSRNTGELFF
>TRBD1|TRBJ1-3|NA|TRBV6-5
TGTGCCAGCAGTTCGGACAGGGTACCTGGAAACACCATATATTTT
CASSSDRVPGNTIYF
>TRBD1|TRBJ1-3|NA|TRBV11-2
TGTGCCAGCAGCTTAGGACAGGGTGCTGACACCATATATTTT
CASSLGQGADTIYF
>NA|TRBJ2-3|NA|TRBV15
TGTGCCACCAGCAGAGAAGGCGGGTACACAGATACGCAGTATTTT
CATSREGGYTDTQYF
>NA|TRBJ1-1|NA|TRBV28
TGTGCCAGCAGTTTAGCCCCTACGGTGAACACTGAAGCTTTCTTT
CASSLAPTVNTEAFF
>NA|TRBJ1-2|NA|TRBV7-2
TGTGCCAGCAGCTTACGGGAGTCCTATGGCTACACCTTC
CASSLRESYGYTF
>TRBD1|TRBJ1-5|few|TRBV2
TGTGCCAGCAGTGATTGGGACAGGGGTCAGCCCCAGCATTTT
CASSDWDRGQPQHF
>NA|TRBJ2-7|NA|TRBV5-1
TGCGCCAGCTCCCTAGGGGGGGCCGGCGTCTCCTACGAGCAGTACTTC
CASSLGGAGVSYEQYF
>NA|TRBJ2-5|once|TRBV18
TGTGTCAGCTCCCCAGGCGAGACCCAGTACTTC
CVSSPGETQYF
>NA|TRBJ1-2|NA|TRBV2
TGTGCCAGCAAAGGACAGCCCTATGGCTACACCTTC
CASKGQPYGYTF
>TRBD2|TRBJ2-2|NA|TRBV25-1
TGTGCCAGCAGTGGATCTAGCGGGAGGAACACCGGGGAGCTGTTTTTT
CASSGSSGRNTGELFF
>NA|TRBJ1-6|NA|TRBV10-1
TGCGCCAGCTCAGGGTCCCTAAATTCACCCCTCCACTTT
CASSGSLNSPLHF
>NA|TRBJ1-6|NA|TRBV4-1
TGCGCCAGCAGCCTCCCAAACAGAAATTCACCCCTCCACTTT
CASSLPNRNSPLHF
>TRBD1|TRBJ1-2|NA|TRBV2
TGTGCCAGCAGTGATCCAGGGGGCAGTAACTATGGCTACACCTTC
CASSDPGGSNYGYTF
>TRBD2|TRBJ2-5|few|TRBV9
TGTGCCAGCAGCGTCTTAGCGGGAGAGACCCAGTACTTC
CASSVLAGETQYF
>NA|TRBJ2-4|NA|TRBV10-3
TGTGCCATCAGTGAATCGGGACAAAATAAAAACATTCAGTACTTC
CAISESGQNKNIQYF
>TRBD2|TRBJ2-7|once|TRBV7-2
TGTGCCAGCAGTTATAGCGGGGGGGGCACCTACGAGCAGTACTTC
CASSYSGGGTYEQYF
>NA|TRBJ1-1|NA|TRBV28
TGTGCCAGCAGGCGGAGTGGGTTCGCGGTGAACACTGAAGCTTTCTTT
CASRRSGFAVNTEAFF
>TRBD2|TRBJ2-5|NA|TRBV5-1
TGCGCCAGCAGCATACTAGCGGGGGATTGGAGGGAGACCCAGTACTTC
CASSILAGDWRETQYF
>TRBD1|TRBJ1-5|NA|TRBV19
TGTGCCAGTAGTACGACAGGGGCTCGTCAGCCCCAGCATTTT
CASSTTGARQPQHF
>NA|TRBJ2-7|NA|TRBV7-6
TGTGCCAGCAGCTTAGCGGTAGGGGGAGCCTACGAGCAGTACTTC
CASSLAVGGAYEQYF
>NA|TRBJ2-1|once|TRBV9
TGTGCCAGCAGCGTAGCTACCGGGGCCTACAATGAGCAGTTCTTC
CASSVATGAYNEQFF
>NA|TRBJ2-3|NA|TRBV5-6
TGTGCCAGCAGCTTTATCCGACAGGTCACAGATACGCAGTATTTT
CASSFIRQVTDTQYF